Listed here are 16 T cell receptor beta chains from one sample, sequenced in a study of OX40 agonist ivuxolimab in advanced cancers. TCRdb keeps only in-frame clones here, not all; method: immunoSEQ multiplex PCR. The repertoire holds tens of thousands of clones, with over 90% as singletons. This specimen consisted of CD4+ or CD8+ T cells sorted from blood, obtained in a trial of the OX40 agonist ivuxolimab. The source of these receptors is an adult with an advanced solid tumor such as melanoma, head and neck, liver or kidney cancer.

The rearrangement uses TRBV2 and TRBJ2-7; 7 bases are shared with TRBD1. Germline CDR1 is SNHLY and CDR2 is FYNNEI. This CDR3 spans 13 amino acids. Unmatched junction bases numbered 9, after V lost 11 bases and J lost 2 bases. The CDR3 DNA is TGTGCCGTCTGGGGACAGCACACCTACGAGCAGTACTTC. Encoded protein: CAVWGQHTYEQYF. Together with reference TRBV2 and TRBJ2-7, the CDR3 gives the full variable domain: EPEVTQTPSHQVTQMGQEVILRCVPISNHLYFYWYRQILGQKVEFLVSFYNNEISEKSEIFDDQFSVERPDGSNFTLKIRSTKLEDSAMYFCAVWGQHTYEQYFGPGTRLTVT.

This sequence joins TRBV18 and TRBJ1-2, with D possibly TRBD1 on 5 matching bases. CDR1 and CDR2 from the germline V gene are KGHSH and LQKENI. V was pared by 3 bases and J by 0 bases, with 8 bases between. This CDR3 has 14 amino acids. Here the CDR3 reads CASSPETANYGYTF. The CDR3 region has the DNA TGTGCCAGCTCACCGGAGACAGCTAACTATGGCTACACCTTC.

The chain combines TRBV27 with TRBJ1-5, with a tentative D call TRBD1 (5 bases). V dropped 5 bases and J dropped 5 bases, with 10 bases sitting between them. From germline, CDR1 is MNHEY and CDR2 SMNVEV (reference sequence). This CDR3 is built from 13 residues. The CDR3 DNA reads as TGTGCCAGCAGTGTCTCAGGGTATCAGCCCCAGCATTTT. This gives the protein CASSVSGYQPQHF.

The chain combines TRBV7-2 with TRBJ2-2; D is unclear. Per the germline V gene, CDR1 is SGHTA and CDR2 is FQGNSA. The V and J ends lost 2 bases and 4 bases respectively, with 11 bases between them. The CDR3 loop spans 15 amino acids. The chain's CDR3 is CASSLFVGSTGELFF. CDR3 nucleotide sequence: TGTGCCAGCAGCTTATTTGTGGGCTCCACCGGGGAGCTGTTTTTT.

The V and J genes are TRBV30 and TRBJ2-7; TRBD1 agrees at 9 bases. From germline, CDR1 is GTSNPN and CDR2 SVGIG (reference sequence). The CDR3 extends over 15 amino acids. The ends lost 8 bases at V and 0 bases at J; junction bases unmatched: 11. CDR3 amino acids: CAAESGQGFSYEQYF. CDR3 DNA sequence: TGTGCCGCAGAGTCGGGACAGGGCTTCTCCTACGAGCAGTACTTC.

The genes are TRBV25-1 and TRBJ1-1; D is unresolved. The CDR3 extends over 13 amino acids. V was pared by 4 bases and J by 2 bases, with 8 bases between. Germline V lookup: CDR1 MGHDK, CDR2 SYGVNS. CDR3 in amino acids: CASSAQSNTEAFF. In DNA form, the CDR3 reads TGTGCCAGCAGTGCCCAGAGTAACACTGAAGCTTTCTTT. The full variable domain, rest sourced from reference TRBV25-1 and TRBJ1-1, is EADIYQTPRYLVIGTGKKITLECSQTMGHDKMYWYQQDPGMELHLIHYSYGVNSTEKGDLSSESTVSRIRTEHFPLTLESARPSHTSQYLCASSAQSNTEAFFGQGTRLTVV.

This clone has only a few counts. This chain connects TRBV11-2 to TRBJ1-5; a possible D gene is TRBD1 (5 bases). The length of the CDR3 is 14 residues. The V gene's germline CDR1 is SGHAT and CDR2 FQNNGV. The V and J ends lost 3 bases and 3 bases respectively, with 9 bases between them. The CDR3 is CASSLQGANQPQHF. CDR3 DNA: TGTGCCAGCAGCTTGCAAGGGGCCAATCAGCCCCAGCATTTT.

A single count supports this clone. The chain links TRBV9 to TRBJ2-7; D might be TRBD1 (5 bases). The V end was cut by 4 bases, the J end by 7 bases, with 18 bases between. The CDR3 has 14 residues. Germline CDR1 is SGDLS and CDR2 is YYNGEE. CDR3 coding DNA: TGTGCCAGCAGCTTCCAGGGCGGTGGAAGGGAGCAGTACTTC. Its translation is CASSFQGGGREQYF. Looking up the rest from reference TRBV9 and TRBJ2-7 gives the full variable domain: DSGVTQTPKHLITATGQRVTLRCSPRSGDLSVYWYQQSLDQGLQFLIQYYNGEERAKGNILERFSAQQFPDLHSELNLSSLELGDSALYFCASSFQGGGREQYFGPGTRLTVT.

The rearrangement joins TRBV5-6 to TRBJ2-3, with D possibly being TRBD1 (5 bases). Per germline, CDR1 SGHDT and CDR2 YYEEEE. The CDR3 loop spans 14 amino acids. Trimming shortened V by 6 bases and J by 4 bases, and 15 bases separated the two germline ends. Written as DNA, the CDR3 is TGTGCCAGCACCCCAGGGTGGGGTGCAGATACGCAGTATTTT. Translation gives CASTPGWGADTQYF.

The CDR3 coding sequence is TGTGCCAGCAGCCCGTCGACCTATGGCTACACCTTC. Translated: CASSPSTYGYTF. The gene calls are TRBV4-2 and TRBJ1-2; D unclear. V was clipped by 4 bases and J by 4 bases, with 7 bases between them. CDR1 and CDR2 from the germline V gene are LGHNA and YNFKEQ. CDR3 size: 12 residues.

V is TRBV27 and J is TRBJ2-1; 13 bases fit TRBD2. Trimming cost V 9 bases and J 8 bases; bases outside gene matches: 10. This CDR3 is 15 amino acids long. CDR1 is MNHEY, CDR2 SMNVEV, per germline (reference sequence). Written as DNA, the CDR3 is TGTGCCAGTAACGAGGGACTAGCGGGATCGGATGAGCAGTTCTTC. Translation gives CASNEGLAGSDEQFF.

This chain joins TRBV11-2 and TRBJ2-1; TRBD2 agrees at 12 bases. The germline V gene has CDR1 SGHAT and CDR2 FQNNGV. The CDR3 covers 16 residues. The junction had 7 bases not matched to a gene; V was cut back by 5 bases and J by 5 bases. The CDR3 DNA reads TGTGCCAGCAGCCCCCTAGCGGGAGGGTCCCACAATGAGCAGTTCTTC. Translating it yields CASSPLAGGSHNEQFF.

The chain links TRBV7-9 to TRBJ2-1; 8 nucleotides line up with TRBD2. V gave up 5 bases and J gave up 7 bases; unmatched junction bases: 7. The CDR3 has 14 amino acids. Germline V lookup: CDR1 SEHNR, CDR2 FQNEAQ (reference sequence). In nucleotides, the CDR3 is TGTGCCAGCAGCCCCGGGACTAGGGAGAATGAGCAGTTCTTC. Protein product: CASSPGTRENEQFF.

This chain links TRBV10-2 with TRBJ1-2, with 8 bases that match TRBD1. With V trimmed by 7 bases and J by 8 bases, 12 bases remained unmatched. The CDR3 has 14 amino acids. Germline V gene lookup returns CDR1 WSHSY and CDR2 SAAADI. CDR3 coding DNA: TGCGCCAGCATTTCGGTTCTCAGGGGGCAGGGCTACACCTTC. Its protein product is CASISVLRGQGYTF.

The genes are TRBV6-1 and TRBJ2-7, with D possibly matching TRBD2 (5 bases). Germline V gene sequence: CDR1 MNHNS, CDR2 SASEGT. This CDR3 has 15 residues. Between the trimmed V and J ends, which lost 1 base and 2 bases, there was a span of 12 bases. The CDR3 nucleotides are TGTGCCAGCAGTGAAGGAGGGCGCGCACCCTACGAGCAGTACTTC. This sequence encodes CASSEGGRAPYEQYF.

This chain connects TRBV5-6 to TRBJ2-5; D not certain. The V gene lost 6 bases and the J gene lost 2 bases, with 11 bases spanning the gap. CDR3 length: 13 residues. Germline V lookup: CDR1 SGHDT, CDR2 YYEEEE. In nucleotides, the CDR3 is TGTGCCAGCACAGAAGAACTTCAAGAGACCCAGTACTTC. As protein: CASTEELQETQYF. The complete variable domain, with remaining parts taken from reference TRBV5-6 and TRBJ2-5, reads DAGVTQSPTHLIKTRGQQVTLRCSPKSGHDTVSWYQQALGQGPQFIFQYYEEEERQRGNFPDRFSGHQFPNYSSELNVNALLLGDSALYLCASTEELQETQYFGPGTRLLVL.